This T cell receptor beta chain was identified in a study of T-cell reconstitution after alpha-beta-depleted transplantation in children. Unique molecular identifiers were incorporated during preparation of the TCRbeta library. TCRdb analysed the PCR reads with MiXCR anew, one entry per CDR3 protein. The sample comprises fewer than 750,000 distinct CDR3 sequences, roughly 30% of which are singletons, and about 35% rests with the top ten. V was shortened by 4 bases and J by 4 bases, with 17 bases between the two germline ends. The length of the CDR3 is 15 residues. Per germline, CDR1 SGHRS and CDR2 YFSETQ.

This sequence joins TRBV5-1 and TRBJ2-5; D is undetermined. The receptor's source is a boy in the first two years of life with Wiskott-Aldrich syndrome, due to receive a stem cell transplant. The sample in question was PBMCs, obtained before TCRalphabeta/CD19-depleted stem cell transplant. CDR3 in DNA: TGCGCCAGCAGCCCGATGGGGTCATTCGGAGAGACCCAGTACTTC. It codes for CASSPMGSFGETQYF.